The count of the clone carrying this T cell receptor (beta chain) is one. This entry is derived from a study of blood T cell repertoires in COVID-19. In the study overall: Samples representing acute and convalescent COVID-19 were sourced from the United States, Italy and Spain. PBMCs, B-cell-depleted T cells, or T cells were the source of the cDNA or gDNA that made up the material.

In the authors' workflow: Amplification of reference gene primers provided the estimated nucleated cell counts. TCRdb's copy holds only in-frame clones and misses some; the assay was immunoSEQ multiplex PCR. The D gene and trimming were derived from the DNA, and the V and J assignments and clone size from that table. The table records around 200,000 clones, 70% to 90% of them present only once. The sequence was collected from a woman aged 55-69 years with COVID-19, enrolled during active disease. Sequences were obtained from peripheral blood.

Here the CDR3 reads CASSQDRGLEKLFF. The CDR3 bases are TGCGCCAGCAGCCAAGACAGGGGGCTTGAAAAACTGTTTTTT. The chain employs TRBV4-3 and TRBJ1-4; TRBD1 matches at 8 bases. Losses at the gene ends were 0 bases for V and 7 bases for J; bases not matched to a gene: 1. CDR1 and CDR2 from the germline V gene are LGHNA and YSLEER. This CDR3 has 14 amino acids.